This T cell receptor beta chain was identified during a study of shared clonotypes between healthy human individuals. Regarding the study as a whole: Sampling involved blood alone; tissue repertoires likely differ. Rarefaction revealed incomplete sorted-subset sequencing despite large depth.

This CDR3 spans 13 amino acids. Trimming took off 5 bases at V and 6 bases at J, with 11 bases between the two ends. CDR1 is SGHTA and CDR2 is FQGTGA in the germline V gene. Assay used: immunoSEQ multiplex PCR; TCRdb lists only in-frame clones, some missing. The sample yields fewer than 3 million clones, 85% to 95% seen once. Details on this clone: Antigen: not known. Other DNA sequences in this sample translate to the same CDR3.

The sequence was collected from a man aged 18-30 years in good health. Some clones in this sample may be carry-over from other donors' samples. The sequenced sample consisted of naive CD4+ T cells from PBMCs. This sample's subset: CD45RA+ positively selected. This chain uses TRBV7-3 with TRBJ1-5; no clear D. In DNA form, the CDR3 reads TGTGCCAGCAGCCCGAAGGGCGGTCAGCCCCAGCATTTT. It translates to CASSPKGGQPQHF.